One and the same sample provided the 15 T cell receptor beta chains below, sequenced in a study of cytomegalovirus exposure and HLA in healthy donors. With 60 Vbeta and 13 Jbeta primers, the PCR was carried out. Using immunoSEQ multiplex PCR, the repertoire was profiled, and TCRdb retains in-frame clones only, with some absent. The table records approximately 170,000 clones, over 70% of them present only once. The sequenced material came from PBMCs. These receptors were collected from a man in his forties or fifties in good health and CMV-seropositive.

This clone has a single count. The chain uses TRBV9 and TRBJ2-2, with TRBD2 matching 7 bases. Unmatched junction bases numbered 2, after V lost 0 bases and J lost 0 bases. The germline V gene has CDR1 SGDLS and CDR2 YYNGEE. The CDR3 runs 16 residues. CDR3 DNA sequence: TGTGCCAGCAGCGTAGCCGGACTAGCGAACACCGGGGAGCTGTTTTTT. This codes for CASSVAGLANTGELFF.

This chain uses TRBV29-1 with TRBJ2-2; a weak D match, TRBD2 (6 bases). Germline values: CDR1 SQVTM, CDR2 ANQGSEA. Deletions cut 7 bases from V and 6 bases from J, with 9 bases between. The CDR3 runs to 11 residues. CDR3 residues: CSAGDAGELFF. The CDR3, as DNA: TGCAGCGCGGGGGATGCCGGGGAGCTGTTTTTT.

The chain joins TRBV9 to TRBJ1-1; D possibly corresponds to TRBD1 (6 bases). The length of the CDR3 is 15 residues. Germline loops: CDR1 SGDLS, CDR2 YYNGEE. With 0 bases removed from V and 0 bases from J, the gap between germline ends came to 9 bases. Here the CDR3 reads CASSVGNRVNTEAFF. CDR3 DNA: TGTGCCAGCAGCGTAGGAAACAGGGTGAACACTGAAGCTTTCTTT. The full variable domain, rest sourced from reference TRBV9 and TRBJ1-1, is DSGVTQTPKHLITATGQRVTLRCSPRSGDLSVYWYQQSLDQGLQFLIQYYNGEERAKGNILERFSAQQFPDLHSELNLSSLELGDSALYFCASSVGNRVNTEAFFGQGTRLTVV.

The chain links TRBV5-1 to TRBJ1-1; D unclear. Deletions cut 0 bases from V and 6 bases from J, with 15 bases between. Germline CDR1 and CDR2: SGHRS and YFSETQ. The CDR3 has 15 amino acids. DNA of the CDR3: TGCGCCAGCAGCTTGGAGGCAGCGGGGATCGCTGAAGCTTTCTTT. It specifies CASSLEAAGIAEAFF.

Notes on this clone: A junction end diverges from the germline sequence, so it may reflect a read error. The chain uses TRBV5-6 and TRBJ2-2, with TRBD2 matching over 10 bases. There are 19 residues in the CDR3. CDR1 is SGHDT, CDR2 YYEEEE, per germline. The CDR3 bases are TGTGCCACCAGCCCCAGGCTAAGCGGGAGGGCCCAGAACACCGGGGAGCTGTTTTTT. Translation gives CATSPRLSGRAQNTGELFF.

The chain combines TRBV5-6 with TRBJ2-5; no firm D call. The germline V gene encodes CDR1 SGHDT and CDR2 YYEEEE. V lost 2 bases to trimming and J lost 1 base, with 9 bases between them. The CDR3 spans 14 residues. The CDR3 region has the DNA TGTGCCAGCAGCTTACGAGTGATCCAAGAGACCCAGTACTTC. Translated: CASSLRVIQETQYF.

The V call is TRBV28, the J call TRBJ1-4, with 9 positions matching TRBD1. The trim removed 7 bases at V and 8 bases at J, leaving 8 bases unmatched. This CDR3 is 14 amino acids long. From germline, CDR1 is MDHEN and CDR2 SYDVKM. The CDR3 coding sequence is TGTGCCAGCAACCGGGACAGGGTAGGGGAAAAACTGTTTTTT. Translation: CASNRDRVGEKLFF.

A word on this clone: This sample includes further DNA sequences coding for the same CDR3. The chain is built from TRBV30 and TRBJ1-5; D remains unclear. V dropped 1 base and J dropped 3 bases, with 7 bases sitting between them. Per germline, CDR1 GTSNPN and CDR2 SVGIG (reference sequence). The CDR3 covers 13 residues. CDR3 nucleotide sequence: TGTGCCTGGAGTGGGGGAGACAATCAGCCCCAGCATTTT. Translating it yields CAWSGGDNQPQHF.

With respect to this clone: One end of the junction varies from germline; a read error may be responsible. This sequence joins TRBV7-7 and TRBJ2-1; 8 bases are shared with TRBD1. Per germline, CDR1 SSHAT and CDR2 FNYEAQ (reference sequence). This CDR3 has 14 residues. The CDR3 DNA follows: TGTGCTAGCAGCCCGACAGGGGACGGGAGTGAGCAGTTCTTC. It yields the protein CASSPTGDGSEQFF. Using reference TRBV7-7 and TRBJ2-1 for the parts outside the CDR3, the full variable domain is GAGVSQSPRYKVTKRGQDVTLRCDPISSHATLYWYQQALGQGPEFLTYFNYEAQPDKSGLPSDRFSAERPEGSISTLTIQRTEQRDSAMYRCASSPTGDGSEQFFGPGTRLTVL.

This chain's CDR3 is CASSYLGGANYGYTF. The CDR3 DNA reads as TGTGCCAGCAGCTACCTTGGGGGGGCCAACTATGGCTACACCTTC. The chain combines TRBV27 with TRBJ1-2, with D perhaps TRBD1 (6 bases). This CDR3 has 15 residues. Trimming removed 6 bases from V and 2 bases from J, with 16 bases in between. Looked up from germline, CDR1 is MNHEY and CDR2 is SMNVEV (reference sequence).

The chain couples TRBV7-2 to TRBJ1-3; D perhaps matches TRBD1 (6 bases). Looked up from germline, CDR1 is SGHTA and CDR2 is FQGNSA. Deletions cut 2 bases from V and 0 bases from J, with 17 bases between. The CDR3 length is 18 residues. CDR3 sequence reads: CASSLRGGGASSGNTIYF. CDR3 coding DNA: TGTGCCAGCAGCTTACGGGGCGGGGGGGCGAGCTCTGGAAACACCATATATTTT. Drawing the rest from reference TRBV7-2 and TRBJ1-3, the complete variable domain is GAGVSQSPSNKVTEKGKDVELRCDPISGHTALYWYRQSLGQGLEFLIYFQGNSAPDKSGLPSDRFSAERTGGSVSTLTIQRTQQEDSAVYLCASSLRGGGASSGNTIYFGEGSWLTVV.

The chain combines TRBV19 with TRBJ2-5, with TRBD1 as a possible D gene (5 bases). This CDR3 comprises 14 residues. V lost 0 bases and J 3 bases, leaving 8 bases between the germline ends. Germline CDR1 LNHDA, CDR2 SQIVND (reference sequence). CDR3 sequence (DNA): TGTGCCAGTAGTATAGATCTAGGGGAAGAGACCCAGTACTTC. Amino acids: CASSIDLGEETQYF.

Concerning this clone: The sample contains more than one DNA sequence encoding this CDR3. This rearrangement joins TRBV6-1 to TRBJ1-1, with D hard to call. The CDR3 has 13 residues. Germline CDR1 reads MNHNS; CDR2 reads SASEGT. Trimming stripped 6 bases from V and 1 base from J, with 9 bases between. CDR3 nucleotide sequence: TGTGCCAGCAGATTGACGGGGAACACTGAAGCTTTCTTT. It yields the protein CASRLTGNTEAFF.

This clone has only a few counts. The genes are TRBV5-6 and TRBJ2-2; 8 bases are a match to TRBD2. The CDR3 loop spans 15 amino acids. Germline CDR1 reads SGHDT; CDR2 reads YYEEEE. J was trimmed by 8 bases and V by 4 bases; bases with no gene match: 10. The CDR3 nucleotides read TGTGCCAGCAGCCCCCCGGGAGGGCGAGGGGGGGAGCTGTTTTTT. As protein: CASSPPGGRGGELFF. Based on the CDR3 plus reference TRBV5-6 and TRBJ2-2, the full variable domain is DAGVTQSPTHLIKTRGQQVTLRCSPKSGHDTVSWYQQALGQGPQFIFQYYEEEERQRGNFPDRFSGHQFPNYSSELNVNALLLGDSALYLCASSPPGGRGGELFFGEGSRLTVL.

This clone was seen more than once but under ten times. This chain connects TRBV2 to TRBJ2-1, with a possible D match to TRBD2 (7 bases). Trimming stripped 2 bases from V and 3 bases from J, with 17 bases between. This CDR3 comprises 17 residues. The germline gives CDR1 SNHLY, CDR2 FYNNEI. The CDR3 DNA sequence: TGTGCCAGCAGTGAACCAGGGAAAGGGGGGGGCTACAATGAGCAGTTCTTC. It codes for CASSEPGKGGGYNEQFF.